These 10 T cell receptor beta chains originate from one sample sequenced in a study of T cells in Graves' hyperthyroidism and ophthalmopathy. From RNA transcripts, TCR beta CDR3 regions were amplified. A set of HTBI primers served as the primers for a first-round RT-PCR of the TCR CDR3. TCRdb called the multiplex PCR reads again in MiXCR, with one record for every CDR3 protein. There are about 360,000 distinct CDR3 sequences in the sample; approximately 13% occur only once, and about 9.1% lies in the top ten. Sequenced input: blood. Receptor source: a woman between 18 and 29 years old with Graves' hyperthyroidism.

This clonotype was seen only a few times. The rearrangement links TRBV19 to TRBJ2-1, with 7 positions matching TRBD1. In germline, CDR1 is LNHDA, CDR2 SQIVND (reference sequence). The trim removed 1 base at V and 10 bases at J, leaving 4 bases unmatched. CDR3 length: 13 residues. The CDR3 region is CASSIGRGGEQFF. In DNA form, the CDR3 reads TGTGCCAGTAGTATAGGGAGAGGGGGCGAGCAGTTCTTC. Based on the CDR3 plus reference TRBV19 and TRBJ2-1, the full variable domain is DGGITQSPKYLFRKEGQNVTLSCEQNLNHDAMYWYRQDPGQGLRLIYYSQIVNDFQKGDIAEGYSVSREKKESFPLTVTSAQKNPTAFYLCASSIGRGGEQFFGPGTRLTVL.

This clonotype appeared many times. J is TRBJ2-7 and V is TRBV7-2, with 10 nucleotides matching TRBD2. J lost 4 bases, V lost 5 bases, and 2 bases had no gene match. CDR3 size: 13 residues. Germline V gene data show CDR1 as SGHTA and CDR2 as FQGNSA. Here the CDR3 reads CASSATSGYEQYF. CDR3 in DNA: TGTGCCAGCAGCGCGACTAGCGGGTACGAGCAGTACTTC.

The CDR3 spells CASSVPSNEKLFF. DNA of the CDR3: TGTGCCAGCAGTGTGCCCAGTAATGAAAAACTGTTTTTT. This chain connects TRBV6-1 to TRBJ1-4; D remains unclear. Germline CDR1 reads MNHNS; CDR2 reads SASEGT. The CDR3 totals 13 residues. The V gene lost 4 bases and the J gene lost 4 bases, with 7 bases spanning the gap.

This chain joins TRBV3-1 and TRBJ1-1; possible D gene TRBD1, 6 bases. Germline CDR1 is LGHDT and CDR2 is YNNKEL (reference sequence). This CDR3 is 15 amino acids long. With 2 bases removed from V and 1 base from J, the gap between germline ends came to 11 bases. The DNA of the CDR3 is TGTGCCAGCAGCCAAACAGGGTCGGGGAACACTGAAGCTTTCTTT. Amino acids: CASSQTGSGNTEAFF.

This rearrangement joins TRBV19 to TRBJ2-4, with 7 nucleotides matching TRBD1. With 9 bases clipped from V and 0 bases from J, the junction kept 11 bases outside the gene matches. From germline, CDR1 is LNHDA and CDR2 SQIVND (reference sequence). The CDR3 sequence is 16 residues long. CDR3 bases: TGTGCCAGCCGGCCCGGGACAGCCCTAGCCAAAAACATTCAGTACTTC. The encoded protein is CASRPGTALAKNIQYF.

V gene TRBV6-1 combines with J gene TRBJ1-3, with D possibly matching TRBD1 (6 bases). Germline CDR1 is MNHNS and CDR2 is SASEGT. Trimming cost V 5 bases and J 0 bases, with 17 bases left between them. The CDR3 is 17 amino acids. CDR3 DNA: TGTGCCAGCAGTTTGCCGACGACAGGTTTCTCTGGAAACACCATATATTTT. Amino acids: CASSLPTTGFSGNTIYF.

This clonotype was detected many times. The chain is built from TRBV20-1 and TRBJ1-1; 7 bases match TRBD1. Trimming at V came to 2 bases and at J to 8 bases, leaving 11 bases not matched to a gene. CDR3 size: 14 residues. Germline V gives CDR1 DFQATT, CDR2 SNEGSKA (reference sequence). This CDR3 is CSARNTGTETEAFF. DNA for the CDR3: TGCAGTGCTAGAAATACCGGGACAGAAACCGAAGCTTTCTTT.

This clonotype was seen just once. The rearrangement links TRBV5-1 to TRBJ2-2; 9 bases fit TRBD1. This CDR3 has 15 amino acids. Germline V gene lookup returns CDR1 SGHRS and CDR2 YFSETQ. Trimming at V came to 6 bases and at J to 0 bases, leaving 3 bases not matched to a gene. CDR3 amino acids: CASKGQGTNTGELFF. DNA for the CDR3: TGCGCCAGCAAAGGACAGGGGACGAACACCGGGGAGCTGTTTTTT.

The chain uses TRBV15 and TRBJ2-7; 7 positions agree with TRBD2. The CDR3 has 17 amino acids. The germline V gene has CDR1 LNHNV and CDR2 YYDKDF (reference sequence). V gave up 1 base and J gave up 0 bases; unmatched junction bases: 9. The CDR3 bases are TGTGCCACCAGCAGAGTCCCCAATTGGACTAGCTCCTACGAGCAGTACTTC. Its protein product is CATSRVPNWTSSYEQYF.

This clonotype has a handful of counts. This clone may be a read error of a much larger clone one base away. V usage is TRBV9 and J usage is TRBJ2-1; 13 bases align to TRBD2. The CDR3 loop spans 15 amino acids. The trim removed 4 bases at V and 6 bases at J, leaving 4 bases unmatched. CDR1 is SGDLS, CDR2 YYNGEE, per germline. The CDR3 nucleotides read TGTGCCAGCAGCCCCTGGACTAGCGGGAGCAATGAGCAGTTCTTC. This gives the protein CASSPWTSGSNEQFF.